This is a list of T cell receptor beta chains from one sample in a study of blood T cell repertoires in COVID-19. Libraries were prepared by immunoSEQ multiplex PCR; TCRdb keeps only in-frame clonotypes and omits some of them. The sample has roughly 150,000 clones; around 85% are singletons. Sequencing was done on a sample of peripheral blood. The receptors here all came from a woman over 75 with COVID-19, enrolled during active disease. CDR3s include the opening cysteine and the closing phenylalanine or tryptophan. Each record gives: CDR3 DNA, CDR3 protein, J gene, CDR3 length, V gene, D gene, clone size. D genes are given only for firm matches. Where a row states a size, it is once, few, many or the class of an expanded clone; other rows omit it.

cdr3_nt: TGTGCCAGCTCCTCCGGGACAGCTGCAACTAATGAAAAACTGTTTTTT
cdr3_aa: CASSSGTAATNEKLFF
j_call: TRBJ1-4
cdr3_length: 16
v_call: TRBV18
d_call: TRBD1
clone_size: NA

cdr3_nt: TGTGCCAGCAGTCCCGGGGGGCAGGTGGGTGAAGCTTTCTTT
cdr3_aa: CASSPGGQVGEAFF
j_call: TRBJ1-1
cdr3_length: 14
v_call: TRBV28
d_call: NA
clone_size: NA

cdr3_nt: TGTGCCAGCAGCCCGCCAGGGATGACAGATACGCAGTATTTT
cdr3_aa: CASSPPGMTDTQYF
j_call: TRBJ2-3
cdr3_length: 14
v_call: TRBV5-4
d_call: NA
clone_size: NA

cdr3_nt: TGTGCCAGCAGGCGCCGTATTACAGGGGAGACTGAAGCTTTCTTT
cdr3_aa: CASRRRITGETEAFF
j_call: TRBJ1-1
cdr3_length: 15
v_call: TRBV7-6
d_call: TRBD1
clone_size: NA

cdr3_nt: TGTGCCAGCAGTGAACCGGCGGGAGGGCCCCGGGGGGAGCAGTTCTTC
cdr3_aa: CASSEPAGGPRGEQFF
j_call: TRBJ2-1
cdr3_length: 16
v_call: TRBV6-1
d_call: TRBD2
clone_size: NA

cdr3_nt: TGTGCCAGCAGTTACCTAGGGAGGACCCAAGAGACCCAGTACTTC
cdr3_aa: CASSYLGRTQETQYF
j_call: TRBJ2-5
cdr3_length: 15
v_call: TRBV6-5
d_call: NA
clone_size: NA

cdr3_nt: TGTGCCAGCAGCTCGGACAGCTATAATTCACCCCTCCACTTT
cdr3_aa: CASSSDSYNSPLHF
j_call: TRBJ1-6
cdr3_length: 14
v_call: TRBV7-6
d_call: NA
clone_size: NA

cdr3_nt: TGCGCCAGCAGCTTCACAGGGGCGAACACTGAAGCTTTCTTT
cdr3_aa: CASSFTGANTEAFF
j_call: TRBJ1-1
cdr3_length: 14
v_call: TRBV5-1
d_call: TRBD1
clone_size: few

cdr3_nt: TGTGCCAGCAGCCGTGGGACTAGCGGAACCTACGAGCAGTACTTC
cdr3_aa: CASSRGTSGTYEQYF
j_call: TRBJ2-7
cdr3_length: 15
v_call: TRBV11-2
d_call: TRBD2
clone_size: NA

cdr3_nt: TGCGCCAGCAGCTCCCGACAGGGGGTCCCTGAAGCTTTCTTT
cdr3_aa: CASSSRQGVPEAFF
j_call: TRBJ1-1
cdr3_length: 14
v_call: TRBV5-1
d_call: TRBD1
clone_size: NA

cdr3_nt: TGTGCCAGCAGCTCCAGGGTGTCCTATGGCTACACCTTC
cdr3_aa: CASSSRVSYGYTF
j_call: TRBJ1-2
cdr3_length: 13
v_call: TRBV5-4
d_call: NA
clone_size: once

cdr3_nt: TGTGCCAGCAGTTACCTGATTCAGGATGAAAAACTGTTTTTT
cdr3_aa: CASSYLIQDEKLFF
j_call: TRBJ1-4
cdr3_length: 14
v_call: TRBV6-6
d_call: NA
clone_size: NA

cdr3_nt: TGTGCCAGCAGCGGTGGACAGGGTGCTCAGCCCCAGCATTTT
cdr3_aa: CASSGGQGAQPQHF
j_call: TRBJ1-5
cdr3_length: 14
v_call: TRBV9
d_call: TRBD1
clone_size: NA

cdr3_nt: TGTGCCAGGAGGGGGACCGTTCGTGATAGCTCCTACAATGAGCAGTTCTTC
cdr3_aa: CARRGTVRDSSYNEQFF
j_call: TRBJ2-1
cdr3_length: 17
v_call: TRBV2
d_call: NA
clone_size: NA

cdr3_nt: TGTGCCATCTCCCCCACAGGGAGTATGCATTCACCCCTCCACTTT
cdr3_aa: CAISPTGSMHSPLHF
j_call: TRBJ1-6
cdr3_length: 15
v_call: TRBV6-5
d_call: NA
clone_size: NA